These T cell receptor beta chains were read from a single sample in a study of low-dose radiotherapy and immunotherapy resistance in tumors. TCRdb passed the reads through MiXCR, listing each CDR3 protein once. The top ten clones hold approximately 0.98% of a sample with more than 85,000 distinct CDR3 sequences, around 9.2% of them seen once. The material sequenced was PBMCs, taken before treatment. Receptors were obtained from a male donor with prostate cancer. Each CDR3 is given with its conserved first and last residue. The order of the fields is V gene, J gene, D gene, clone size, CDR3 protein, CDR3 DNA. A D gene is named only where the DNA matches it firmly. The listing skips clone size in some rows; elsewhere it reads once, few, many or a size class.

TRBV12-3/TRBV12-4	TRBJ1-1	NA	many	CASSPQASEAFF	TGTGCCAGCAGTCCACAGGCCTCTGAAGCTTTCTTT
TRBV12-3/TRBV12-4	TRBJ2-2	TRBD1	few	CASSFGTDTGELFF	TGTGCCAGCAGTTTCGGGACAGACACCGGGGAGCTGTTTTTT
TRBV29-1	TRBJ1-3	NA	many	CSVSAGNTIYF	TGCAGCGTGAGCGCGGGAAACACCATATATTTT
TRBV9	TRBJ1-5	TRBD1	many	CASSATGAGNQPQHF	TGTGCCAGCAGCGCAACAGGGGCTGGTAATCAGCCCCAGCATTTT
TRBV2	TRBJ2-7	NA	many	CASASVGVSYEQYF	TGTGCCAGCGCCTCCGTGGGGGTCTCCTACGAGCAGTACTTC
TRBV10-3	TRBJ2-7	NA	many	CAISENKYEQYF	TGTGCCATCAGTGAGAATAAATACGAGCAGTACTTC
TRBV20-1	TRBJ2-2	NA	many	CSARTAVGGTGELFF	TGCAGTGCTAGGACGGCCGTAGGTGGCACCGGGGAGCTGTTTTTT
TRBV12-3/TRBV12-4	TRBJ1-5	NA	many	CASSFTSSNQPQHF	TGTGCCAGCAGTTTCACCAGTAGCAATCAGCCCCAGCATTTT
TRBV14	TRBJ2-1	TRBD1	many	CASSQIGTGAYNEQFF	TGTGCCAGCAGCCAGATAGGGACAGGAGCGTACAATGAGCAGTTCTTC
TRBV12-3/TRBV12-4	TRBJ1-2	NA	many	CASSFDAGNYGYTF	TGTGCCAGCAGTTTCGATGCCGGCAACTATGGCTACACCTTC
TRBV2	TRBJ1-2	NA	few	CARTGENYGYTF	TGTGCCAGAACCGGAGAGAACTATGGCTACACCTTC
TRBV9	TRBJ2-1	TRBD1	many	CASSVGDSSYNEQFF	TGTGCCAGCAGCGTAGGGGACAGCTCCTACAATGAGCAGTTCTTC
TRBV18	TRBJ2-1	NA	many	CASSPPNLSEQFF	TGTGCCAGCTCACCCCCTAACCTCAGTGAGCAGTTCTTC
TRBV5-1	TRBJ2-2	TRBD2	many	CASSRRTSGSSGELFF	TGCGCCAGCAGCCGGAGGACTAGCGGGAGCTCCGGGGAGCTGTTTTTT
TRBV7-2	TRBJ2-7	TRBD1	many	CASSVRDRGPYEQYF	TGTGCCAGCAGCGTCCGGGACAGGGGTCCCTACGAGCAGTACTTC
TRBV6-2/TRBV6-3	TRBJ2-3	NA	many	CASSYGGPTDTQYF	TGTGCCAGCAGTTACGGCGGTCCCACAGATACGCAGTATTTT
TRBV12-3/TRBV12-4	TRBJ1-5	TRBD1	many	CASADSRQGANQPQHF	TGTGCCAGCGCCGACTCGCGACAGGGGGCAAATCAGCCCCAGCATTTT
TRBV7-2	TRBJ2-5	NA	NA	CASSLFGVSQETQYF	TGTGCCAGCAGCTTATTTGGAGTGTCCCAAGAGACCCAGTACTTC
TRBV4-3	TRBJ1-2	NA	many	CASSQDTPFQTNYGYTF	TGCGCCAGCAGCCAAGATACGCCGTTCCAAACTAACTATGGCTACACCTTC
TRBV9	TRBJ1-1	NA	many	CASSVLGAGTEAFF	TGTGCCAGCAGCGTACTGGGGGCGGGTACTGAAGCTTTCTTT
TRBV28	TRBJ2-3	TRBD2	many	CASSFLSRERTDTQYF	TGTGCCAGCAGTTTCCTCTCGCGGGAGAGAACAGATACGCAGTATTTT
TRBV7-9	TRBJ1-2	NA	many	CASSGDGNYGYTF	TGTGCCAGCAGCGGGGACGGAAACTATGGCTACACCTTC
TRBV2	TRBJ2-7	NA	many	CASSEPGRGSYEQYF	TGTGCCAGCAGTGAACCGGGCCGCGGCTCCTACGAGCAGTACTTC
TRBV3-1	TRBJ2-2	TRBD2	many	CASSPGLAGVTGELFF	TGTGCCAGCAGCCCGGGACTAGCGGGAGTCACCGGGGAGCTGTTTTTT
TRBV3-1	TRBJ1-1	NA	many	CASSPIGRESEAFF	TGTGCCAGCAGTCCCATAGGGAGGGAATCTGAAGCTTTCTTT
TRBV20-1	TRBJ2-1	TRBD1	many	CSARTSGQGIYNEQFF	TGCAGTGCTAGAACCTCGGGACAGGGGATCTACAATGAGCAGTTCTTC
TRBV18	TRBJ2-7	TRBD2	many	CASSPNAVLAGYEQYF	TGTGCCAGCTCACCGAACGCCGTTCTAGCGGGGTACGAGCAGTACTTC
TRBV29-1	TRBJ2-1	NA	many	CSVERDSGYSWNEQFF	TGCAGCGTTGAGCGGGACAGTGGGTATAGTTGGAATGAGCAGTTCTTC
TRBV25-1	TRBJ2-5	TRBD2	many	CASTSGSGETQYF	TGTGCCAGCACTAGCGGGAGTGGGGAGACCCAGTACTTC
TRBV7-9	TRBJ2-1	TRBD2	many	CASITSGNSNEQFF	TGTGCCAGCATCACCAGCGGGAACAGCAATGAGCAGTTCTTC
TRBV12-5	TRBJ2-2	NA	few	CASAAGTLGSGELFF	TGTGCTAGTGCCGCCGGGACCCTAGGGTCCGGGGAGCTGTTTTTT
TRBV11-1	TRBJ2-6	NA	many	CASSSGRPGTSSGANVLTF	TGTGCCAGCAGCTCGGGGAGACCGGGAACCAGCTCTGGGGCCAACGTCCTGACTTTC
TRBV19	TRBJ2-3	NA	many	CASSGTLTDTQYF	TGTGCCAGTTCCGGGACTCTAACAGATACGCAGTATTTT
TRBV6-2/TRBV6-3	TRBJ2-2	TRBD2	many	CASSEFASGNTGELFF	TGTGCCAGCAGTGAATTTGCTAGCGGCAACACCGGGGAGCTGTTTTTT
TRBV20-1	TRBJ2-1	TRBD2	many	CSAPRLAGGPPEQFF	TGCAGTGCCCCCCGACTAGCGGGAGGGCCTCCTGAGCAGTTCTTC
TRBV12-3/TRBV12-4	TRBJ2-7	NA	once	CASKGLRSYNEQYF	TGTGCCAGTAAAGGCTTGCGCTCCTACAACGAGCAGTACTTC
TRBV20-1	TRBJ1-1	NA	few	CSAGGVNTEAFF	TGCAGTGCCGGAGGGGTGAACACTGAAGCTTTCTTT
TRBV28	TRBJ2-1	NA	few	CASSFRAQGAYNEQFF	TGTGCCAGCAGTTTTAGAGCACAGGGAGCCTACAATGAGCAGTTCTTC
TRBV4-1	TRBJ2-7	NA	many	CASSPVSGTNSYEQYF	TGCGCCAGCAGCCCAGTGTCCGGGACCAACTCCTACGAGCAGTACTTC
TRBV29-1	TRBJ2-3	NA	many	CSVGQLSTDTQYF	TGCAGCGTCGGACAGTTGAGCACAGATACGCAGTATTTT
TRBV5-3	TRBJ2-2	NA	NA	CASSFSTGELFF	TGTGCCAGCAGTTTTTCCACCGGGGAGCTGTTTTTT
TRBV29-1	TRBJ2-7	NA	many	CSVGEGVGYEQYF	TGCAGCGTTGGGGAGGGGGTGGGCTACGAGCAGTACTTC
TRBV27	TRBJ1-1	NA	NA	CASSRGALVEAFF	TGTGCCAGCAGTAGGGGGGCCCTGGTAGAAGCTTTCTTT
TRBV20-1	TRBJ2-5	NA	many	CSAPPYGLADQETQYF	TGCAGTGCTCCACCCTACGGGCTTGCCGACCAAGAGACCCAGTACTTC
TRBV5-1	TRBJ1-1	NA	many	CASNVGGTGTEAFF	TGCGCCAGCAACGTAGGGGGTACGGGTACTGAAGCTTTCTTT
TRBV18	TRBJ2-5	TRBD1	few	CASSPQGAMETQYF	TGTGCCAGCTCACCACAGGGGGCCATGGAGACCCAGTACTTC
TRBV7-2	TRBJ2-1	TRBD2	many	CASSPRTSGGFF	TGTGCCAGCAGCCCTCGGACTAGCGGGGGGTTCTTC
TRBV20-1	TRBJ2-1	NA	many	CSASGTPPEEQFF	TGCAGTGCTAGCGGTACCCCCCCCGAGGAGCAGTTCTTC
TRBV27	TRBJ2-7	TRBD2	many	CASSLSRTSWVDEQYF	TGTGCCAGCAGTTTATCGCGGACTAGCTGGGTCGACGAGCAGTACTTC
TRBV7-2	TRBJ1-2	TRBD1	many	CASSLAGQGVGYTF	TGTGCCAGCAGCTTAGCGGGACAGGGGGTCGGCTACACCTTC
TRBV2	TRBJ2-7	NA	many	CASRGGLEQYF	TGTGCCAGCAGAGGGGGTCTCGAGCAGTACTTC
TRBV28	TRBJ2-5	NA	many	CASSSAGGRGGETQYF	TGTGCCAGCAGTTCAGCCGGTGGCAGGGGGGGAGAGACCCAGTACTTC
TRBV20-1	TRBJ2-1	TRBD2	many	CSASSGDGGSYNEQFF	TGCAGTGCTAGTAGCGGGGACGGAGGGTCCTACAATGAGCAGTTCTTC
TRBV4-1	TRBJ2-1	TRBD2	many	CASSSSGTSGLNEQFF	TGCGCCAGCAGCTCTTCTGGCACTAGCGGGCTTAATGAGCAGTTCTTC
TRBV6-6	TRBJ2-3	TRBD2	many	CASSLAGGYTDTQYF	TGTGCCAGCAGTTTAGCGGGAGGATACACAGATACGCAGTATTTT
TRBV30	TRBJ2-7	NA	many	CAWSYSAYEQYF	TGTGCCTGGAGTTACTCCGCCTACGAGCAGTACTTC
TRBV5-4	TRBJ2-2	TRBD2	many	CASSREGRYTGELFF	TGTGCCAGCAGCAGGGAGGGCCGGTACACCGGGGAGCTGTTTTTT